The 20 T cell receptor beta chains listed next were all sequenced from one sample in a study of cytomegalovirus exposure and HLA in healthy donors (dated 2017 in TCRdb). Library preparation used the immunoSEQ multiplex PCR assay. For the multiplex PCR, a mixture combining 60 forward primers for TCR Vbeta segments and 13 reverse primers for TCR Jbeta segments was used. TCRdb limited this immuneACCESS table to in-frame rearrangements with V and J called. A share of clones is missing; checked studies link under half to unresolved V genes, and the rest is unexplained. In all, the sample holds about 95,000 clones, and 75% to 85% of those were seen once. The ten most abundant clones make up approximately 11% of the sample. Input material: PBMCs. These receptors came from a man younger than 30 in good health and CMV-seropositive.

This clone was seen a few times. This sequence joins TRBV2 and TRBJ2-6, with 10 bases identical to TRBD1. The germline gives CDR1 SNHLY, CDR2 FYNNEI. The CDR3 runs 17 residues. The J segment lost 0 bases and the V segment lost 1 base, leaving 0 bases of the junction unmatched. This chain's CDR3 is CASSEGTGGSGANVLTF. CDR3 nucleotide sequence: TGTGCCAGCAGTGAAGGGACAGGGGGCTCTGGGGCCAACGTCCTGACTTTC.

The chain carries TRBV5-1 and TRBJ2-5; 16 nucleotides agree with TRBD2. The CDR3 has 18 amino acids. The germline CDR1 and CDR2 sequences are SGHRS and YFSETQ. Germline trimming cut 0 bases from V and 4 bases from J; bases unmatched to any gene: 6. CDR3 nucleotides: TGCGCCAGCAGCTTGGCCGGGACTAGCGGGGGGGCCGGAGAGACCCAGTACTTC. Protein: CASSLAGTSGGAGETQYF. The full variable domain, with the rest looked up from reference TRBV5-1 and TRBJ2-5, is KAGVTQTPRYLIKTRGQQVTLSCSPISGHRSVSWYQQTPGQGLQFLFEYFSETQRNKGNFPGRFSGRQFSNSRSEMNVSTLELGDSALYLCASSLAGTSGGAGETQYFGPGTRLLVL.

A few counts support this clone. The gene calls are TRBV7-9 and TRBJ1-6; 10 bases align to TRBD1. The CDR3 has 16 amino acids. Per the germline V gene, CDR1 is SEHNR and CDR2 is FQNEAQ (reference sequence). The trim removed 5 bases at V and 6 bases at J, leaving 7 bases unmatched. The CDR3 reads CASSADRGLSNSPLHF. CDR3 nucleotide sequence: TGTGCCAGCAGCGCGGACAGGGGGTTAAGTAATTCACCCCTCCACTTT.

A note on this clone: In the same sample, other DNA sequences code for this CDR3. V gene TRBV18 combines with J gene TRBJ1-1, with 9 bases identical to TRBD1. Germline V lookup: CDR1 KGHSH, CDR2 LQKENI. Trimming cost V 6 bases and J 1 base; bases outside gene matches: 3. The length of the CDR3 is 14 residues. CDR3 amino acids: CASSPGQGNTEAFF. The CDR3 nucleotides read TGTGCCAGCTCGCCGGGACAGGGGAACACTGAAGCTTTCTTT.

This clone was seen a single time. The chain recombines TRBV2 with TRBJ2-1; TRBD2 agrees at 10 bases. Per germline, CDR1 SNHLY and CDR2 FYNNEI. After removal of 8 bases from V and 4 bases from J, the junction contained 14 bases not matched to a gene. This CDR3 has 17 residues. CDR3 in amino acids: CASLGRSLAGAYNEQFF. CDR3 coding DNA: TGTGCCAGCCTAGGAAGGTCCCTAGCGGGGGCTTACAATGAGCAGTTCTTC.

The chain recombines TRBV6-4 with TRBJ1-2, with D possibly TRBD1 on 6 matching bases. The CDR3 extends over 11 amino acids. Trimming stripped 5 bases from V and 6 bases from J, with 7 bases between. Germline lookup yields CDR1 MRHNA and CDR2 SNTAGT. CDR3 DNA: TGTGCCAGCAGTCAGGGGCATGGCTACACCTTC. Amino acid sequence: CASSQGHGYTF.

The chain has TRBV13 and TRBJ2-7, with TRBD1 identical over 7 bases. V lost 5 bases, J lost 2 bases, and 6 bases stayed unmatched. The CDR3 contains 14 residues. CDR1 is PRHDT and CDR2 is FYEKMQ in the germline V gene (reference sequence). The CDR3 DNA is TGTGCCAGCAGCACCGGACAGGCCACCTACGAGCAGTACTTC. It encodes CASSTGQATYEQYF.

The V call is TRBV6-5, the J call TRBJ2-7; no clear D. The germline V gene has CDR1 MNHEY and CDR2 SVGAGI. V was pared by 0 bases and J by 1 base, with 13 bases between. This CDR3 is 16 amino acids long. CDR3 in amino acids: CASSYSSRSGSYEQYF. CDR3 DNA: TGTGCCAGCAGTTACTCGAGTCGGTCCGGGTCCTACGAGCAGTACTTC.

The gene calls are TRBV28 and TRBJ2-3; D is possibly TRBD2 (7 bases). Trimming left V 5 bases short and J 6 bases short, with 15 bases between. There are 14 residues in the CDR3. Germline CDR1 is MDHEN and CDR2 is SYDVKM. CDR3 sequence reads: CASSPGGPADTQYF. The CDR3 coding sequence is TGTGCCAGCAGTCCCGGGGGGCCAGCGGATACGCAGTATTTT.

J is TRBJ2-1 and V is TRBV6-6, with no clear D. V was trimmed by 0 bases and J by 2 bases, leaving 8 bases between them. The CDR3 is 15 amino acids. Looked up from germline, CDR1 is MNHNY and CDR2 is SVGAGI (reference sequence). DNA of the CDR3: TGTGCCAGCAGTTACTCCTCAGGTCCCTACAATGAGCAGTTCTTC. Its protein is CASSYSSGPYNEQFF.

The chain recombines TRBV7-9 with TRBJ1-2; tentatively, D is TRBD1 (5 bases). Looked up from germline, CDR1 is SEHNR and CDR2 is FQNEAQ (reference sequence). Trimming removed 5 bases from V and 5 bases from J, with 18 bases in between. The CDR3 is made up of 15 amino acids. The CDR3 DNA sequence: TGTGCCAGCAGCATAGAGAGCACAGGAGTATATGGCTACACCTTC. The encoded protein is CASSIESTGVYGYTF.

The DNA for the CDR3 is TGCGCCAGCAGCTGGGCACAGGGTAGAGGCACCGGGGAGCTGTTTTTT. Translating it yields CASSWAQGRGTGELFF. This chain uses TRBV5-1 with TRBJ2-2, with D possibly being TRBD1 (6 bases). Germline V CDR1 and CDR2: SGHRS, YFSETQ. Trimming left V 3 bases short and J 4 bases short, with 16 bases between. The CDR3 has 16 amino acids.

The genes are TRBV11-2 and TRBJ2-1; D is perhaps TRBD2 (7 bases). Germline V gene data show CDR1 as SGHAT and CDR2 as FQNNGV. The ends were cut back, 0 bases at V and 8 bases at J, with 14 bases in the middle. The CDR3 is 15 amino acids. The CDR3 nucleotides are TGTGCCAGCAGCTTAGAGGGGGGGCCTATCTATGAGCAGTTCTTC. Translating it yields CASSLEGGPIYEQFF.

This clone was detected a few times. The rearrangement links TRBV4-1 to TRBJ2-7; TRBD2 matches at 8 bases. The CDR3 contains 16 residues. Trimming took 0 bases from V and 0 from J; bases not matched to a gene: 4. Germline loops: CDR1 MGHRA, CDR2 YSYEKL. The CDR3 coding sequence is TGCGCCAGCAGCCAAGAATTGCGGGGGGTCTCCTACGAGCAGTACTTC. It translates to CASSQELRGVSYEQYF.

The table lists this clone with a few counts. The chain carries TRBV10-3 and TRBJ1-4; D is uncertain. In germline, CDR1 is ENHRY, CDR2 SYGVKD. There are 13 residues in the CDR3. With 5 bases removed from V and 7 bases from J, the gap between germline ends came to 11 bases. CDR3 residues: CAISREGGEKLFF. CDR3 sequence (DNA): TGTGCCATCAGTCGGGAGGGTGGTGAAAAACTGTTTTTT.

The chain combines TRBV10-1 with TRBJ2-7; D is perhaps TRBD1 (7 bases). This CDR3 has 14 amino acids. Germline V lookup: CDR1 WNHNN, CDR2 SYGVQD (reference sequence). Trimming left V 10 bases short and J 4 bases short, with 20 bases between. CDR3 sequence: CAISGGQSPYEQYF. For the CDR3, the DNA is TGCGCCATTTCCGGGGGACAGAGCCCTTACGAGCAGTACTTC.

The chain links TRBV5-1 to TRBJ2-1; 8 bases are shared with TRBD2. This CDR3 has 18 residues. The V gene end was trimmed by 4 bases and the J gene end by 0 bases; junction bases not matched to a gene: 12. Germline CDR1 is SGHRS and CDR2 is YFSETQ. CDR3 loop: CASSGYGTSRSSYNEQFF. The CDR3 DNA reads TGCGCCAGCAGCGGGTACGGGACTAGTCGGAGCTCCTACAATGAGCAGTTCTTC.

The J gene is TRBJ2-3, the V gene TRBV5-1; TRBD1 agrees at 9 bases. Germline values: CDR1 SGHRS, CDR2 YFSETQ. Trimming took 9 bases from V and 0 from J; bases not matched to a gene: 8. CDR3 length: 15 amino acids. The CDR3 sequence: CATAVGQGSTDTQYF. The CDR3 DNA is TGCGCCACCGCGGTAGGACAGGGGAGCACAGATACGCAGTATTTT.

The chain's CDR3 is CASSPSSGANVLTF. As DNA, the CDR3 is TGTGCCAGTAGCCCCAGCTCTGGGGCCAACGTCCTGACTTTC. This chain uses TRBV19 with TRBJ2-6, with unresolved D. Trimming removed 6 bases from V and 0 bases from J, with 6 bases in between. In germline, CDR1 is LNHDA, CDR2 SQIVND (reference sequence). The CDR3 loop spans 14 amino acids.

The chain couples TRBV18 to TRBJ1-6, with D tentatively TRBD1 (6 bases). The CDR3 runs to 17 residues. The ends were cut back, 3 bases at V and 6 bases at J, with 18 bases in the middle. Germline lookup yields CDR1 KGHSH and CDR2 LQKENI. The CDR3 loop is CASSPLDQQGINSPLHF. CDR3 DNA sequence: TGTGCCAGCTCACCGCTTGATCAACAGGGAATTAATTCACCCCTCCACTTT.